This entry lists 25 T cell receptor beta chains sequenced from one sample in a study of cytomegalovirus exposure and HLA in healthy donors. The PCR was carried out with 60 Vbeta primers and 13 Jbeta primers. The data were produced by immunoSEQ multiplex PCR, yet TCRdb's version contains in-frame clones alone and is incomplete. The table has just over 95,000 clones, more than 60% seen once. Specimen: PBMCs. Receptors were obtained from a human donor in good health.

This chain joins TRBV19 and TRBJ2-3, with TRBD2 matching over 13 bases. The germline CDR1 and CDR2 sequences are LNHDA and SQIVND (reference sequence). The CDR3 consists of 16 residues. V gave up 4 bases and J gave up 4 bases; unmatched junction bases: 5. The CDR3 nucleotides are TGTGCCAGTAGTAACGCGACTAGCGGGGGGTCAGATACGCAGTATTTT. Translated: CASSNATSGGSDTQYF.

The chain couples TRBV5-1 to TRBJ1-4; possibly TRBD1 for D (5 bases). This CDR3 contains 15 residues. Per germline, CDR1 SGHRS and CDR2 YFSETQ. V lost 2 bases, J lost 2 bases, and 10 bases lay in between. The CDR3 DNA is TGCGCCAGCAGCTTTTCAGGGAAGACTAATGAAAAACTGTTTTTT. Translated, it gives CASSFSGKTNEKLFF.

In DNA form, the CDR3 reads TGTGCCAGCACCGGGACAGGGGGACTGACCGGGGAGCTGTTTTTT. Translation: CASTGTGGLTGELFF. This chain links TRBV4-2 with TRBJ2-2; 11 nucleotides line up with TRBD1. Trimming removed 7 bases from V and 5 bases from J; junction bases left unmatched: 6. Germline lookup yields CDR1 LGHNA and CDR2 YNFKEQ. The CDR3 totals 15 residues.

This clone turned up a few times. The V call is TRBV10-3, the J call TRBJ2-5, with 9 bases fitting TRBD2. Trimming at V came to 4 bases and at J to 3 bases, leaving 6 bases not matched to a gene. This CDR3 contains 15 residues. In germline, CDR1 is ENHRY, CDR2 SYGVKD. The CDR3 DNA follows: TGTGCCATCAGTGGGCAGGAGCGGGGGGAAGAGACCCAGTACTTC. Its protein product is CAISGQERGEETQYF.

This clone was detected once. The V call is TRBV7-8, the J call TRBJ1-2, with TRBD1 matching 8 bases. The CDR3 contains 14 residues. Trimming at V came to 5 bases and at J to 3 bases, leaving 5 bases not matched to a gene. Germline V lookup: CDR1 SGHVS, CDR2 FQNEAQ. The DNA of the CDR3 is TGTGCCAGCAGCCCAGGACAGGGAGACTATGGCTACACCTTC. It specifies CASSPGQGDYGYTF.

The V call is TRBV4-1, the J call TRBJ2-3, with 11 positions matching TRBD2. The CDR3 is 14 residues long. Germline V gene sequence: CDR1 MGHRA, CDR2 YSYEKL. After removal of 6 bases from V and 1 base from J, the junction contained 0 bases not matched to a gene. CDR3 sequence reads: CASRLAGGTDTQYF. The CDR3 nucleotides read TGCGCCAGCAGACTAGCGGGGGGCACAGATACGCAGTATTTT.

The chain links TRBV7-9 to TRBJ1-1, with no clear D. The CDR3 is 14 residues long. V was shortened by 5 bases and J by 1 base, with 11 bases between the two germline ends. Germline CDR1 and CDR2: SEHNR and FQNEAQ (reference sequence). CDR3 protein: CASSVLTPNTEAFF. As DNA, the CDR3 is TGTGCCAGCAGCGTGCTAACTCCGAACACTGAAGCTTTCTTT. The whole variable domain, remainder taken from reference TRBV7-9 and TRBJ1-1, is DTGVSQNPRHKITKRGQNVTFRCDPISEHNRLYWYRQTLGQGPEFLTYFQNEAQLEKSRLLSDRFSAERPKGSFSTLEIQRTEQGDSAMYLCASSVLTPNTEAFFGQGTRLTVV.

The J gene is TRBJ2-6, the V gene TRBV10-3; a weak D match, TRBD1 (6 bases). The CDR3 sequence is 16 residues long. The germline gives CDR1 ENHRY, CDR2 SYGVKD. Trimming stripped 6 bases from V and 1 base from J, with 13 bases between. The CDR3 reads CAIRDSTGSGANVLTF. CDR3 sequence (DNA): TGTGCCATCAGGGATAGTACAGGGTCTGGGGCCAACGTCCTGACTTTC.

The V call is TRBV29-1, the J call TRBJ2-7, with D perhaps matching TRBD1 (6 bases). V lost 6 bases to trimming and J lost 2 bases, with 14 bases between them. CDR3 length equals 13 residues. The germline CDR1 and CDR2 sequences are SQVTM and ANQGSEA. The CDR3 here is CSVGPDRTYEQYF. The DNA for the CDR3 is TGCAGCGTGGGACCTGACAGGACCTACGAGCAGTACTTC.

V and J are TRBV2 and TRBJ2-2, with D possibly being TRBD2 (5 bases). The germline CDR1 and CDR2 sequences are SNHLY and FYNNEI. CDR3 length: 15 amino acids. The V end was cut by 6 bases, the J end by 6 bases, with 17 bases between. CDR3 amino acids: CASSLLGGDAGELFF. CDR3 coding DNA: TGTGCCAGCAGCCTACTAGGAGGTGACGCCGGGGAGCTGTTTTTT.

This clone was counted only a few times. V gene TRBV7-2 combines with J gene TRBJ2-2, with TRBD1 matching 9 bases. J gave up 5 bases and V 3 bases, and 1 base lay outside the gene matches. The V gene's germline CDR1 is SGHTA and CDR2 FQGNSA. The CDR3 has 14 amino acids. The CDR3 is CASSLDRGTGELFF. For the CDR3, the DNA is TGTGCCAGCAGCTTGGACAGGGGAACCGGGGAGCTGTTTTTT. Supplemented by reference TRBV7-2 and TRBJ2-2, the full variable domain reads GAGVSQSPSNKVTEKGKDVELRCDPISGHTALYWYRQSLGQGLEFLIYFQGNSAPDKSGLPSDRFSAERTGGSVSTLTIQRTQQEDSAVYLCASSLDRGTGELFFGEGSRLTVL.

CDR3 amino acids: CASSLVSGVGQPQHF. The CDR3, as DNA: TGTGCCAGCAGCTTAGTGTCCGGGGTCGGGCAGCCCCAGCATTTT. This chain links TRBV7-8 with TRBJ1-5; D not certain. The CDR3 contains 15 residues. CDR1 SGHVS and CDR2 FQNEAQ come from the germline V gene. Deletions cut 1 base from V and 7 bases from J, with 14 bases between.

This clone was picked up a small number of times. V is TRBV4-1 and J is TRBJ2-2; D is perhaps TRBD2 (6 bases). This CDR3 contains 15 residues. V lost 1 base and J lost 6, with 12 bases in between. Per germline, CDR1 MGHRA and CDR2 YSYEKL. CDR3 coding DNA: TGCGCCAGCAGCCAAGGAGGCGGGGTGTCCGGGGAGCTGTTTTTT. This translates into CASSQGGGVSGELFF.

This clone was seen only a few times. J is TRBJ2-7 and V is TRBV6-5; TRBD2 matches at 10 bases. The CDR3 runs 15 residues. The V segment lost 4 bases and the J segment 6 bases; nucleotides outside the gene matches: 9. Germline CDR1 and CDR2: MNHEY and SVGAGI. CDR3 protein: CASSLSSGSLSEQYF. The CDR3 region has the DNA TGTGCCAGCAGTTTATCTAGCGGGAGTCTGTCCGAGCAGTACTTC.

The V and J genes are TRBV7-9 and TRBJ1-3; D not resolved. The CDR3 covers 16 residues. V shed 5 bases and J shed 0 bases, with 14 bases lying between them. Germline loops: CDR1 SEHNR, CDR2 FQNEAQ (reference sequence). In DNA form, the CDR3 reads TGTGCCAGCAGCCGAGAGATTGCCGTCTCTGGAAACACCATATATTTT. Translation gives CASSREIAVSGNTIYF. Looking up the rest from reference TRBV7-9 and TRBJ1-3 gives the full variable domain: DTGVSQNPRHKITKRGQNVTFRCDPISEHNRLYWYRQTLGQGPEFLTYFQNEAQLEKSRLLSDRFSAERPKGSFSTLEIQRTEQGDSAMYLCASSREIAVSGNTIYFGEGSWLTVV.

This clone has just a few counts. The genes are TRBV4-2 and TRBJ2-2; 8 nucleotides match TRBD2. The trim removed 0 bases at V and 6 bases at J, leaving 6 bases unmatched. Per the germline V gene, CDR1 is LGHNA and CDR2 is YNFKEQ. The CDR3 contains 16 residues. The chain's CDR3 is CASSQDNGLAPGELFF. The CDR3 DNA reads TGTGCCAGCAGCCAAGATAATGGACTAGCCCCCGGGGAGCTGTTTTTT.

CDR3 nucleotides: TGTGCCAGCTCACGAACAGGGGGCGCAGGGGTCACTGAAGCTTTCTTT. As protein: CASSRTGGAGVTEAFF. The chain employs TRBV18 and TRBJ1-1; 9 nucleotides align to TRBD1. Germline V gene data show CDR1 as KGHSH and CDR2 as LQKENI. This CDR3 region has 16 residues. The trim removed 4 bases at V and 4 bases at J, leaving 10 bases unmatched.

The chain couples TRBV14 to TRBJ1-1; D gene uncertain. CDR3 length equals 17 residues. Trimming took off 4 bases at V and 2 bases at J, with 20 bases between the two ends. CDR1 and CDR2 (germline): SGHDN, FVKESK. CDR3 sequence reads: CASSPTYGEVANTEAFF. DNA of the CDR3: TGTGCCAGCAGCCCAACGTATGGGGAGGTAGCCAACACTGAAGCTTTCTTT.

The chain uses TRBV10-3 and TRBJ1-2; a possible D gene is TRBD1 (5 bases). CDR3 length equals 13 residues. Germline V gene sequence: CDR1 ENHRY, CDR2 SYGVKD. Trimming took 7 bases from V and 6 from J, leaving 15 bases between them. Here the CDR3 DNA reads TGTGCCATCAACTTCGGGACGGGAGATGGCTACACCTTC. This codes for CAINFGTGDGYTF.

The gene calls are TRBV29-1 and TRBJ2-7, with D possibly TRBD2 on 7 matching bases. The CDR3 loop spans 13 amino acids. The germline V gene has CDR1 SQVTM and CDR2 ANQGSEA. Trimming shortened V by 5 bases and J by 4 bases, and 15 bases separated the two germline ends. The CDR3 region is CSVRGAGGYEQYF. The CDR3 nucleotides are TGCAGCGTTCGGGGGGCCGGGGGATACGAGCAGTACTTC.

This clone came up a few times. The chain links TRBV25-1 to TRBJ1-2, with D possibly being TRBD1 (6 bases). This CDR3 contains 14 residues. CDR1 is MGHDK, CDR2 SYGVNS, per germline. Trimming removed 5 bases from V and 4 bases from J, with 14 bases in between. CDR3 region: CASSQQGSSYGYTF. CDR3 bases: TGTGCCAGCAGTCAACAGGGATCGAGCTATGGCTACACCTTC.

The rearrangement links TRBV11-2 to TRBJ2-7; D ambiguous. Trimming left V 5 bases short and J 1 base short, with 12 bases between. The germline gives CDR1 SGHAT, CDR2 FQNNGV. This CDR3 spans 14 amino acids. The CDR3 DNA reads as TGTGCCAGCAGCCGGGTCGCCAGATCCTACGAGCAGTACTTC. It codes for CASSRVARSYEQYF.

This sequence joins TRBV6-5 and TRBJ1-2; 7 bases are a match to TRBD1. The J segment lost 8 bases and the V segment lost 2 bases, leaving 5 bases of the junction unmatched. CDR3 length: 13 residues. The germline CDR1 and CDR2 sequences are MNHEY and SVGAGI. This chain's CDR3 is CASSYPDRVGYTF. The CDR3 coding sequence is TGTGCCAGCAGTTACCCAGACAGGGTCGGCTACACCTTC.

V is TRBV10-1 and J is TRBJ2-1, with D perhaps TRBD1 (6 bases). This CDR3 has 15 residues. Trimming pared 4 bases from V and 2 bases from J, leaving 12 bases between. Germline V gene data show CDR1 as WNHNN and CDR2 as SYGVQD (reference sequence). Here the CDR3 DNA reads TGCGCCAGCAGTGTGTCCGGGACAACCTACAATGAGCAGTTCTTC. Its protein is CASSVSGTTYNEQFF.

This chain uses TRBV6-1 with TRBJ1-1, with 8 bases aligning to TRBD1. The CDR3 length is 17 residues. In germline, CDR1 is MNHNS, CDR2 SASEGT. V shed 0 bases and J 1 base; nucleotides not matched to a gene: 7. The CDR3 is CASSEAMTGDWNTEAFF. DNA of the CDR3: TGTGCCAGCAGTGAAGCGATGACAGGGGACTGGAACACTGAAGCTTTCTTT.